This entry describes one T cell receptor beta chain. This entry belongs to a study of blood T cell repertoires in COVID-19. The table came from immunoSEQ multiplex PCR; TCRdb's copy has only in-frame clones and leaves some out. The sample lists more than 300,000 clones, approximately 89% occurring once. The source material was peripheral blood. This TCR was recovered from a woman aged 25-40 years with COVID-19, enrolled during active disease.

CDR3 residues: CASSSDNDSGNTIYF. In DNA, the CDR3 is TGTGCCAGCAGCTCCGACAATGACTCTGGAAACACCATATATTTT. The chain recombines TRBV7-9 with TRBJ1-3; D is undetermined. CDR3 length: 15 residues. V was clipped by 4 bases and J by 0 bases, with 10 bases between them. Germline V gene data show CDR1 as SEHNR and CDR2 as FQNEAQ (reference sequence).